This TCR beta chain emerged from a study of chemoradiotherapy in HPV16-positive cancers. Study results and limitations: Only a couple of HPV16-positive patients supplied the functional HPV-specificity definition.

On this clone: Its target is unknown.

The table came from immunoSEQ multiplex PCR; TCRdb's copy has only in-frame clones and leaves some out. The table shows some 20,000 clones, with around 75% occurring only once. This sample was gathered from a patient who underwent chemoradiotherapy. This sequence originates from a human donor with HPV-associated anogenital cancer.

The CDR3 spells CASSSTGGNRYF. CDR3 in DNA: TGTGCCAGCAGCTCAACGGGAGGGAACCGGTACTTC. This chain uses TRBV14 with TRBJ2-7; TRBD2 matches at 8 bases. The CDR3 sequence is 12 residues long. The V gene's germline CDR1 is SGHDN and CDR2 FVKESK. V lost 5 bases and J lost 12; bases outside the gene matches: 9.